The 23 T cell receptor beta chains below were found in one sample sequenced in a study of graft-versus-host responses after intestinal transplantation. Assay used: immunoSEQ multiplex PCR; TCRdb lists only in-frame clones, some missing. Altogether approximately 82,000 clones are present, around 92% being singletons, with the ten largest covering roughly 0.1%. Their cognate antigens are unknown. The material was unstimulated CD4+ T cells sorted from spleen or lymph node cells, obtained before intestinal transplant. The receptors come from a human donor who received an intestinal transplant.

V gene TRBV19 combines with J gene TRBJ2-5; no definite D call. V lost 4 bases to trimming and J lost 1 base, with 16 bases between them. The CDR3 consists of 16 residues. Germline V lookup: CDR1 LNHDA, CDR2 SQIVND (reference sequence). In DNA, the CDR3 is TGTGCCAGTAGTAGATCACAGTCGCCCGTCCAAGAGACCCAGTACTTC. Translation gives CASSRSQSPVQETQYF.

The count of this clone is one. V and J are TRBV6-5 and TRBJ2-7; weak D call: TRBD1 (6 bases). The V and J ends lost 0 bases and 7 bases respectively, with 13 bases between them. The CDR3 is 14 amino acids. The germline CDR1 and CDR2 sequences are MNHEY and SVGAGI. DNA of the CDR3: TGTGCCAGCAGTTACTCGACCCAGGGGTTAGAGCAGTACTTC. As protein: CASSYSTQGLEQYF.

This clone appeared a single time. CDR3 sequence (DNA): TGCGCCAGCAGCCAAAGGGACAGGGGGTTTGGCTACACCTTC. Encoded protein: CASSQRDRGFGYTF. The chain employs TRBV4-1 and TRBJ1-2; TRBD1 agrees at 11 bases. CDR1 is MGHRA and CDR2 is YSYEKL in the germline V gene. V was clipped by 2 bases and J by 7 bases; unmatched bases: 3. This CDR3 region has 14 residues.

The chain links TRBV6-1 to TRBJ1-2; D gene ambiguous. With 7 bases removed from V and 4 bases from J, the gap between germline ends came to 10 bases. The CDR3 runs 12 residues. Looked up from germline, CDR1 is MNHNS and CDR2 is SASEGT. The CDR3 is CASNLEGYGYTF. CDR3 bases: TGTGCCAGCAACCTGGAGGGCTATGGCTACACCTTC.

The V gene is TRBV7-2, the J gene TRBJ2-5; 7 bases match TRBD2. The CDR3 length is 14 residues. Trimming took 0 bases from V and 4 from J; bases not matched to a gene: 2. Germline assignment: CDR1 SGHTA and CDR2 FQGNSA. CDR3 nucleotides: TGTGCCAGCAGCTTAGCGACGGGGGGAGAGACCCAGTACTTC. Translating it yields CASSLATGGETQYF.

This chain links TRBV4-1 with TRBJ2-7; TRBD2 matches at 8 bases. After removal of 0 bases from V and 2 bases from J, the junction contained 9 bases not matched to a gene. CDR3 length: 17 amino acids. Per germline, CDR1 MGHRA and CDR2 YSYEKL. Written as DNA, the CDR3 is TGCGCCAGCAGCCAAGAGGGAGCTAGCGGGTCAGCCTACGAGCAGTACTTC. It encodes CASSQEGASGSAYEQYF.

Here the CDR3 reads CASSQDGGATNEKLFF. Here the CDR3 DNA reads TGTGCCAGCAGCCAAGATGGCGGGGCAACTAATGAAAAACTGTTTTTT. This chain links TRBV4-2 with TRBJ1-4; D gene uncertain. Germline values: CDR1 LGHNA, CDR2 YNFKEQ. The V and J ends lost 0 bases and 0 bases respectively, with 8 bases between them. The CDR3 length is 16 residues.

The CDR3 loop is CASSPERVPAGEQYF. For the CDR3, the DNA is TGTGCCAGCAGCCCTGAGCGGGTTCCGGCAGGCGAGCAGTACTTC. The chain has TRBV2 and TRBJ2-7; TRBD2 might be the D (6 bases). Germline V gene lookup returns CDR1 SNHLY and CDR2 FYNNEI. The CDR3 is made up of 15 amino acids. V lost 6 bases and J lost 6, with 21 bases in between.

The V gene is TRBV7-9, the J gene TRBJ1-2; 9 bases are a match to TRBD1. This CDR3 contains 16 residues. Per the germline V gene, CDR1 is SEHNR and CDR2 is FQNEAQ (reference sequence). The ends lost 1 base at V and 6 bases at J; junction bases unmatched: 9. The CDR3 DNA follows: TGTGCCAGCAGCTTAGAGATACAGGGGGCGGAAAATGGCTACACCTTC. Encoded protein: CASSLEIQGAENGYTF. The full variable domain, rest sourced from reference TRBV7-9 and TRBJ1-2, is DTGVSQNPRHKITKRGQNVTFRCDPISEHNRLYWYRQTLGQGPEFLTYFQNEAQLEKSRLLSDRFSAERPKGSFSTLEIQRTEQGDSAMYLCASSLEIQGAENGYTFGSGTRLTVV.

This clone has more than one count but fewer than ten. This chain links TRBV2 with TRBJ1-2; 9 nucleotides line up with TRBD1. V lost 4 bases, J lost 5 bases, and 8 bases stayed unmatched. The CDR3 is 15 residues long. Germline assignment: CDR1 SNHLY and CDR2 FYNNEI. CDR3 sequence: CASSGYRGQGYGYTF. CDR3 in DNA: TGTGCCAGCAGTGGGTACAGGGGGCAGGGGTATGGCTACACCTTC.

This chain joins TRBV6-5 and TRBJ2-7, with D possibly matching TRBD1 (5 bases). The germline V gene encodes CDR1 MNHEY and CDR2 SVGAGI. This CDR3 has 15 amino acids. The V and J ends lost 6 bases and 0 bases respectively, with 15 bases between them. CDR3 protein: CASSLTPQGSYEQYF. CDR3 sequence (DNA): TGTGCCAGCAGCCTTACTCCGCAGGGCTCCTACGAGCAGTACTTC.

This sequence joins TRBV7-8 and TRBJ1-1; D ambiguous. V was shortened by 1 base and J by 5 bases, with 8 bases between the two germline ends. Germline CDR1 SGHVS, CDR2 FQNEAQ. The CDR3 covers 13 residues. The CDR3 spells CASSLVSPTEAFF. The DNA for the CDR3 is TGTGCCAGCAGCTTAGTCTCTCCGACTGAAGCTTTCTTT. The full variable domain, rest sourced from reference TRBV7-8 and TRBJ1-1, is GAGVSQSPRYKVAKRGQDVALRCDPISGHVSLFWYQQALGQGPEFLTYFQNEAQLDKSGLPSDRFFAERPEGSVSTLKIQRTQQEDSAVYLCASSLVSPTEAFFGQGTRLTVV.

This clone was detected only once. This chain joins TRBV10-2 and TRBJ2-6; 9 bases agree with TRBD1. Germline V gene lookup returns CDR1 WSHSY and CDR2 SAAADI. The CDR3 contains 18 residues. The V segment lost 4 bases and the J segment 2 bases; nucleotides outside the gene matches: 9. CDR3 sequence reads: CASSGSTGGIAGANVLTF. The CDR3 coding sequence is TGCGCCAGCAGTGGCTCCACAGGGGGCATCGCTGGGGCCAACGTCCTGACTTTC.

This chain uses TRBV5-1 with TRBJ1-1, with D unresolved. CDR1 and CDR2 from the germline V gene are SGHRS and YFSETQ. The CDR3 spans 15 residues. With 0 bases removed from V and 1 base from J, the gap between germline ends came to 10 bases. The CDR3 reads CASSLGEITNTEAFF. CDR3 coding DNA: TGCGCCAGCAGCTTGGGGGAGATAACGAACACTGAAGCTTTCTTT.

CDR3 nucleotide sequence: TGCGCCAGCAGCCACCTCACAGGGTGGGAGCAGTTCTTC. It specifies CASSHLTGWEQFF. The V and J genes are TRBV4-3 and TRBJ2-1; D is perhaps TRBD1 (6 bases). This CDR3 is 13 amino acids long. Germline V lookup: CDR1 LGHNA, CDR2 YSLEER. Trimming stripped 3 bases from V and 10 bases from J, with 13 bases between.

The chain carries TRBV12-5 and TRBJ2-7, with 10 bases matching TRBD1. V shed 1 base and J 1 base; nucleotides not matched to a gene: 7. Per germline, CDR1 LGHNT and CDR2 FRNRAP. The CDR3 covers 17 residues. In nucleotides, the CDR3 is TGTGCTAGTGGTTTGGCCTTGCCGGGACAGGGGTCCTACGAGCAGTACTTC. It yields the protein CASGLALPGQGSYEQYF.

Only one count was recorded for this clone. The chain joins TRBV7-8 to TRBJ1-1; 7 nucleotides match TRBD1. V trimming: 2 bases; J trimming: 3 bases; junction bases outside the gene matches: 9. Germline values: CDR1 SGHVS, CDR2 FQNEAQ. The CDR3 totals 16 residues. Here the CDR3 reads CASSLRVTGAHTEAFF. As DNA, the CDR3 is TGTGCCAGCAGCTTAAGGGTTACAGGGGCCCACACTGAAGCTTTCTTT.

V and J are TRBV9 and TRBJ2-3; D is unclear. The CDR3 totals 14 residues. Trimming cost V 0 bases and J 2 bases, with 7 bases left between them. Germline CDR1 SGDLS, CDR2 YYNGEE. CDR3 sequence (DNA): TGTGCCAGCAGCGTAGAGCCGATCACAGATACGCAGTATTTT. It codes for CASSVEPITDTQYF.

V usage is TRBV5-1 and J usage is TRBJ2-7; 11 bases agree with TRBD1. The CDR3 covers 15 residues. With V trimmed by 0 bases and J by 3 bases, 2 bases remained unmatched. Germline V gives CDR1 SGHRS, CDR2 YFSETQ. The CDR3 region has the DNA TGCGCCAGCAGCTTGGGGACAGGGGGCGTCTACGAGCAGTACTTC. Translating it yields CASSLGTGGVYEQYF.

The rearrangement joins TRBV19 to TRBJ1-5; D remains unclear. Germline V lookup: CDR1 LNHDA, CDR2 SQIVND (reference sequence). Trimming pared 3 bases from V and 11 bases from J, leaving 14 bases between. The CDR3 is 13 amino acids. The CDR3 reads CASSILLGPTQHF. Here the CDR3 DNA reads TGTGCCAGTAGTATTTTGTTGGGCCCAACCCAGCATTTT.

V is TRBV4-1 and J is TRBJ1-2, with D possibly being TRBD1 (5 bases). The V gene lost 5 bases and the J gene lost 7 bases, with 17 bases spanning the gap. CDR3 length: 14 amino acids. CDR1 and CDR2 (germline): MGHRA, YSYEKL. This CDR3 is CASSTIGARGGYTF. DNA for the CDR3: TGCGCCAGCAGCACTATAGGGGCACGCGGTGGCTACACCTTC.

The chain carries TRBV4-3 and TRBJ2-4, with D tentatively TRBD1 (7 bases). CDR3 length equals 18 residues. V was shortened by 0 bases and J by 0 bases, with 15 bases between the two germline ends. Looked up from germline, CDR1 is LGHNA and CDR2 is YSLEER. CDR3 sequence: CASSQDGGGPLAKNIQYF. The CDR3 region has the DNA TGCGCCAGCAGCCAAGATGGAGGGGGCCCACTAGCCAAAAACATTCAGTACTTC.

This rearrangement joins TRBV14 to TRBJ1-2; the D gene is possibly TRBD1 (5 bases). Per the germline V gene, CDR1 is SGHDN and CDR2 is FVKESK. Trimming took 4 bases from V and 5 from J, leaving 26 bases between them. The CDR3 runs 18 residues. CDR3 bases: TGTGCCAGCAGCCCCTCCGGCCAGGGAAGGATCACTCGTTATGGCTACACCTTC. It specifies CASSPSGQGRITRYGYTF.